The clone carrying this T cell receptor (beta chain) came up a few times. This sample was included in a study of regulatory T cells in long-lasting Graves disease. The germline V and J ends were trimmed by 6 bases and 7 bases, with 15 bases remaining between them. This CDR3 comprises 14 residues. Germline V gene data show CDR1 as MDHEN and CDR2 as SYDVKM. To make TCR beta libraries, researchers used iRepertoire HTBI primers and Arm-PCR of CDR3 regions. In the study's own analysis: Across all samples, about 62 TRBV segments and about 13 TRBJ segments were identified. TCRdb recomputed calls from the multiplex PCR reads with MiXCR, one row per CDR3 protein. TCRdb, not the authors, supplied the V and J calls. The repertoire consists of roughly 220,000 distinct CDR3 sequences, with about 16% occurring once and the leading ten covering around 20%. Time point reported: newly diagnosed GD, antithyroid drugs for less than 3 months. The TCR library was made from RNA that had been extracted from PBMCs in TRIzol.

The clonotype originates from a female donor with Graves disease. This chain connects TRBV28 to TRBJ1-4; TRBD1 is a possible D gene (5 bases). The sample here was peripheral blood mononuclear cells (PBMCs), taken at new diagnosis, from a patient treated with antithyroid drugs. The CDR3 DNA reads as TGTGCCAGCAGCCCGTACAGGAGCCCTGAAAAACTGTTTTTT. As protein: CASSPYRSPEKLFF.